This passage covers 2 T cell receptor beta chains from one sample sequenced in a study of CD8+CD57+ T cells in acquired aplastic anemia. Genomic DNA was employed as the template in profiling TCR beta VDJ and CDR3. A single record per CDR3 protein comes from TCRdb applying MiXCR to the reads. The data show 120,000 or so distinct CDR3 sequences, around 46% seen once. Sequenced material: sorted CD4+, CD8+, or CD8+CD57+ T cells (not recorded which) from PBMCs. The receptors were sampled from a human donor in good health, serving as a control.

As concerns this clonotype: A much larger clone is a single base away; this may be a read error. V and J are TRBV10-3 and TRBJ1-2, with no clear D. The germline CDR1 and CDR2 sequences are ENHRY and SYGVKD. This CDR3 has 16 residues. The CDR3, as DNA: TGTGCCAGCAGTTACCACGTAGGGCTCCGCACGGGAGGCTACACCTTC. The encoded protein is CASSYHVGLRTGGYTF.

The chain combines TRBV19 with TRBJ1-1; 12 bases are shared with TRBD1. The CDR3 covers 16 residues. Germline V gene lookup returns CDR1 LNHDA and CDR2 SQIVND (reference sequence). V was clipped by 8 bases and J by 5 bases; unmatched bases: 12. CDR3 sequence (DNA): TGTGCCAGTGCCGAAGGGACAGGGGGCTTCGGGACTGAAGCTTTCTTT. It yields the protein CASAEGTGGFGTEAFF.